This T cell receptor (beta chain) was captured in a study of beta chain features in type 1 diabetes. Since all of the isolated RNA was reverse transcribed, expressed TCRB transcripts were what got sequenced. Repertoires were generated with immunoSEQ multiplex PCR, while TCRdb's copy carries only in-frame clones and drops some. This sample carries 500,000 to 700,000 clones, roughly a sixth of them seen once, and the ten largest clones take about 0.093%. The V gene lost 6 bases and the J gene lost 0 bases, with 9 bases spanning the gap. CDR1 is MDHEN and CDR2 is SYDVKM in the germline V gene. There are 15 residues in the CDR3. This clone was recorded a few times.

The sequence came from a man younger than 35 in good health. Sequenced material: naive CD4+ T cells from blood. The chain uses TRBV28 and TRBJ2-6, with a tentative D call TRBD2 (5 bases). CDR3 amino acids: CASSRGLSGANVLTF. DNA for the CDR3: TGTGCCAGCAGCCGTGGACTCTCTGGGGCCAACGTCCTGACTTTC.